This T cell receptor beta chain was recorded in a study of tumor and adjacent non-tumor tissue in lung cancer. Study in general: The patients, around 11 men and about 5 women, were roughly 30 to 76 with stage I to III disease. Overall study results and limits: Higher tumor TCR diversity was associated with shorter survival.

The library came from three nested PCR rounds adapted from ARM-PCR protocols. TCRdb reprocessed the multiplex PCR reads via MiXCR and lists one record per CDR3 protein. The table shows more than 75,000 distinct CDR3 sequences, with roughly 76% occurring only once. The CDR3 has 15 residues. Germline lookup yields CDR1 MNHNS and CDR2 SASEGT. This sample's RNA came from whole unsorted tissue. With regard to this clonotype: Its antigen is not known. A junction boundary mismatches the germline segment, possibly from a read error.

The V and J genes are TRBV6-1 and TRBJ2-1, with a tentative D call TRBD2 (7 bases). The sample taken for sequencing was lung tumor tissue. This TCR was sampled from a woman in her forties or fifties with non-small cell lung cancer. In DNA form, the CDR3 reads TGTGCCAGCACGAGGGGGGGGAGGGACTACAATGCGCAGTTCTTC. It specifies CASTRGGRDYNAQFF.